This T cell receptor beta chain was observed in a study of blood T cell repertoires in COVID-19 (dated by TCRdb to the early 2020s). At the level of the whole study: The collaborator samples originated in the United States, Italy and Spain and spanned the acute and convalescent phases of COVID-19. The prospective study material was composed of cDNA or gDNA derived from T cells, B-cell-depleted T cells, or PBMCs. Subjects who had been exposed to COVID-19, were actively infected with it, or had recovered from it provided the deeply sampled blood TCRbeta repertoires that made up the dataset. The repertoires were released in a freely available public database intended as a resource for research on the immune response to SARS-CoV-2. The samples were drawn from the first 160 participants of the ongoing ImmuneRACE study and from 1,200 or so subjects provided by 6 global collaborators. The sample metadata nearly always contained a de-identified subject ID, COVID-19 status, age in years and sex. Where available, HLA class I and class II types were taken from metadata supplied by the sample provider and were not determined by assay-based typing. The investigation overall reported the following: How much clinical and demographic metadata was included differed by source and by participant, and the metadata was provided uncurated.

The immunoSEQ Assay, a bias-controlled multiplex PCR, was used to amplify TCRbeta CDR3 regions from genomic DNA. The authors' pipeline ran thus. Within the assay, amplification of reference gene primers was used to estimate how many nucleated cells each sample contained. To quantify the absolute abundance of each unique TCRbeta CDR3 rearrangement, sequence reads were collapsed and filtered. Productive Simpson clonality was computed per sample as the square root of Simpson's diversity index over productive rearrangements. In its TCRdb copy, this immuneACCESS table keeps in-frame sequences only and misses some clones. Where compared with another copy, unresolved V genes explain less than half of these, and the others have no known cause. The V and J calls and clone size come from that table; D and trimming were worked out from the DNA. A total of under 300,000 clones appear in this sample, 87% of them only once. The ten top clones hold 7.2% of the sample.

Samples from volunteer blood donors who had recovered from COVID-19 were contributed by a second Seattle source. Whole blood was collected in K2EDTA tubes by collaborating institutions according to the institutions' own protocols. For TCRbeta analysis, collaborator samples were shipped as frozen whole blood, as isolated PBMCs, or as DNA extracted from either sample type. Note on this clone: Its antigen remains undetermined. Nothing much larger sits one base from this clone, and base qualities are not available.

The TCR originated in a man aged 55 to 69 who had recovered from COVID-19. Sample: peripheral blood.

The nucleotides are TGTGCCAGCAACCGACAGGTTTCTGACCAGCCCCAGCATTTT. Its protein product is CASNRQVSDQPQHF. The chain was built from TRBV28 and TRBJ1-5, with a tentative D gene TRBD1 over 6 matching bases. Including the terminal cysteine and phenylalanine, the CDR3 comprises 14 residues. Just the 42-base CDR3 DNA is kept, in frame starting at base 1. The junction carries 17 bases between V and J, which are trimmed by 7 bases and 7 bases respectively. CDR1 MDHEN and CDR2 SYDVKM are derived from the germline V gene.